A single sample is the source of the 3 T cell receptor beta chains below, sequenced in a study of cytomegalovirus exposure and HLA in healthy donors. Amplification used 60 Vbeta primers and 13 Jbeta primers. Profiled with immunoSEQ multiplex PCR; TCRdb holds only in-frame clones, not every one. The repertoire has about 140,000 clones, around three fifths of them found once; the top ten carry approximately 1.7%. Sequencing used PBMCs. The origin of the receptors is a male donor in good health and CMV-seronegative.

The chain couples TRBV5-1 to TRBJ1-5; D is possibly TRBD1 (5 bases). This CDR3 is built from 15 residues. V was trimmed by 0 bases and J by 5 bases, leaving 12 bases between them. Germline CDR1 is SGHRS and CDR2 is YFSETQ. CDR3 residues: CASSLGVSGYQPQHF. For the CDR3, the DNA is TGCGCCAGCAGCTTGGGAGTCTCAGGGTATCAGCCCCAGCATTTT. The full variable domain, with the rest looked up from reference TRBV5-1 and TRBJ1-5, is KAGVTQTPRYLIKTRGQQVTLSCSPISGHRSVSWYQQTPGQGLQFLFEYFSETQRNKGNFPGRFSGRQFSNSRSEMNVSTLELGDSALYLCASSLGVSGYQPQHFGDGTRLSIL.

The chain joins TRBV7-8 to TRBJ1-2; D might be TRBD1 (6 bases). Germline V gene lookup returns CDR1 SGHVS and CDR2 FQNEAQ. CDR3 length: 16 residues. V was trimmed by 1 base and J by 4 bases, leaving 16 bases between them. The chain's CDR3 is CASSLGDIKEGYGYTF. The DNA for the CDR3 is TGTGCCAGCAGCTTAGGGGACATCAAGGAAGGCTATGGCTACACCTTC. The full variable domain, its missing parts supplied by reference TRBV7-8 and TRBJ1-2, is GAGVSQSPRYKVAKRGQDVALRCDPISGHVSLFWYQQALGQGPEFLTYFQNEAQLDKSGLPSDRFFAERPEGSVSTLKIQRTQQEDSAVYLCASSLGDIKEGYGYTFGSGTRLTVV.

The gene calls are TRBV6-5 and TRBJ2-7, with D possibly being TRBD2 (5 bases). Trimming left V 7 bases short and J 3 bases short, with 13 bases between. Germline lookup yields CDR1 MNHEY and CDR2 SVGAGI. This CDR3 region has 13 residues. CDR3 protein: CASNRAGIYEQYF. In DNA, the CDR3 is TGTGCCAGCAATCGGGCCGGGATCTACGAGCAGTACTTC.